The 20 T cell receptor beta chains below all came from one sample that was sequenced in a study of blood T cell repertoires in COVID-19. Libraries were prepared by immunoSEQ multiplex PCR; TCRdb keeps only in-frame clonotypes and omits some of them. The sample holds approximately 280,000 clones; roughly 90% are singletons and the top ten take approximately 12%. Sequencing used peripheral blood. The receptors here all came from a woman aged 55 to 70 with acute or convalescent COVID-19.

The chain combines TRBV7-3 with TRBJ2-3, with 8 positions matching TRBD2. Trimming at V came to 2 bases and at J to 10 bases, leaving 5 bases not matched to a gene. The CDR3 sequence is 13 residues long. The germline V gene has CDR1 SGHTA and CDR2 FQGTGA. CDR3 DNA sequence: TGTGCCAGCAGCTTAGGGATGACTAGCGCGCAGTATTTT. Encoded protein: CASSLGMTSAQYF.

The chain combines TRBV6-5 with TRBJ2-1, with D maybe TRBD2 (6 bases). Germline V lookup: CDR1 MNHEY, CDR2 SVGAGI. The CDR3 is 16 amino acids. V lost 0 bases and J lost 3, with 12 bases in between. The CDR3 sequence is CASSYSPSSGYNEQFF. The CDR3 DNA is TGTGCCAGCAGTTACTCACCAAGTAGCGGCTACAATGAGCAGTTCTTC.

This chain links TRBV11-1 with TRBJ2-7; D ambiguous. Deletions cut 8 bases from V and 4 bases from J, with 12 bases between. This CDR3 is 12 amino acids long. CDR1 SGHAT and CDR2 FQDESV come from the germline V gene (reference sequence). This chain's CDR3 is CASSILEYEQYF. The DNA of the CDR3 is TGTGCCAGCTCTATTTTGGAGTACGAGCAGTACTTC.

The rearrangement uses TRBV25-1 and TRBJ2-1; TRBD2 agrees at 11 bases. With V trimmed by 1 base and J by 4 bases, 3 bases remained unmatched. This CDR3 has 16 residues. CDR1 MGHDK and CDR2 SYGVNS come from the germline V gene. CDR3 loop: CASSESGLAEYNEQFF. The CDR3 DNA reads TGTGCCAGCAGTGAATCGGGACTAGCGGAATACAATGAGCAGTTCTTC.

The chain has TRBV5-1 and TRBJ1-2; 10 nucleotides agree with TRBD1. Germline V gene sequence: CDR1 SGHRS, CDR2 YFSETQ. The CDR3 length is 15 residues. The ends lost 3 bases at V and 2 bases at J; junction bases unmatched: 4. The CDR3 reads CASSSTGGRNYGYTF. The CDR3 coding sequence is TGCGCCAGCAGCTCGACAGGGGGCCGCAACTATGGCTACACCTTC.

This sequence joins TRBV28 and TRBJ2-4; TRBD2 agrees at 8 bases. The junction had 16 bases not matched to a gene; V was cut back by 6 bases and J by 6 bases. The V gene's germline CDR1 is MDHEN and CDR2 SYDVKM. This CDR3 has 17 residues. CDR3 residues: CASSYGGGLGLVNIQYF. CDR3 coding DNA: TGTGCCAGCAGCTACGGCGGGGGGTTGGGGTTGGTAAACATTCAGTACTTC.

This clone was counted a few times. This chain joins TRBV28 and TRBJ1-6; 7 nucleotides line up with TRBD1. The V gene's germline CDR1 is MDHEN and CDR2 SYDVKM. The J segment lost 12 bases and the V segment lost 7 bases, leaving 15 bases of the junction unmatched. The CDR3 is made up of 15 amino acids. The CDR3 DNA reads TGTGCCAGCAACTCTCTTGGCACAGGGGAAGAACCCCTCCACTTT. Its translation: CASNSLGTGEEPLHF.

The chain combines TRBV19 with TRBJ2-7; TRBD1 agrees at 7 bases. The length of the CDR3 is 13 residues. Trimming took 7 bases from V and 2 from J; bases not matched to a gene: 5. Germline loops: CDR1 LNHDA, CDR2 SQIVND (reference sequence). CDR3 nucleotide sequence: TGTGCCAGTACAGGGGGTCCCCCCTACGAGCAGTACTTC. As protein: CASTGGPPYEQYF. The full variable domain, with the rest looked up from reference TRBV19 and TRBJ2-7, is DGGITQSPKYLFRKEGQNVTLSCEQNLNHDAMYWYRQDPGQGLRLIYYSQIVNDFQKGDIAEGYSVSREKKESFPLTVTSAQKNPTAFYLCASTGGPPYEQYFGPGTRLTVT.

V usage is TRBV5-1 and J usage is TRBJ1-1; 7 bases agree with TRBD1. Germline V gives CDR1 SGHRS, CDR2 YFSETQ. The V gene end was trimmed by 0 bases and the J gene end by 1 base; junction bases not matched to a gene: 6. CDR3 length: 16 residues. The CDR3 DNA sequence: TGCGCCAGCAGCTTGGAAGGGGGCGGAGGGAACACTGAAGCTTTCTTT. It yields the protein CASSLEGGGGNTEAFF. Based on the CDR3 plus reference TRBV5-1 and TRBJ1-1, the full variable domain is KAGVTQTPRYLIKTRGQQVTLSCSPISGHRSVSWYQQTPGQGLQFLFEYFSETQRNKGNFPGRFSGRQFSNSRSEMNVSTLELGDSALYLCASSLEGGGGNTEAFFGQGTRLTVV.

This chain joins TRBV3-1 (or the pseudogene TRBV3-2) and TRBJ2-3; 7 bases are a match to TRBD2. Trimming took 1 base from V and 10 from J; bases not matched to a gene: 2. Germline CDR1 and CDR2: LGHDT and YNNKEL (reference sequence). The CDR3 length is 12 residues. In DNA, the CDR3 is TGTGCCAGCAGCCAAGTAACTAGCGCGCAGTATTTT. Translated: CASSQVTSAQYF.

This clone was seen a few times. The chain has TRBV6-5 and TRBJ2-7; 7 bases map to TRBD1. Trimming took 6 bases from V and 2 from J; bases not matched to a gene: 10. Germline V gene data show CDR1 as MNHEY and CDR2 as SVGAGI. This CDR3 spans 15 amino acids. The CDR3 DNA sequence: TGTGCCAGCAGCAGACAAGGACAGGCCCCCTACGAGCAGTACTTC. Protein product: CASSRQGQAPYEQYF.

This chain links TRBV5-4 with TRBJ1-1; no clear D. Trimming removed 5 bases from V and 1 base from J, with 18 bases in between. The CDR3 contains 16 residues. Germline assignment: CDR1 SGHNT and CDR2 YYREEE (reference sequence). The CDR3 DNA sequence: TGTGCCAGCAGACCAACAGAAGCCGCGCGGAACACTGAAGCTTTCTTT. Translating it yields CASRPTEAARNTEAFF.

The chain recombines TRBV5-4 with TRBJ1-1, with 9 positions matching TRBD1. The CDR3 loop spans 16 amino acids. Germline trimming cut 2 bases from V and 0 bases from J; bases unmatched to any gene: 5. In germline, CDR1 is SGHNT, CDR2 YYREEE (reference sequence). CDR3 nucleotides: TGTGCCAGCAGCTTACGGACAGGGGTGCTGAACACTGAAGCTTTCTTT. This codes for CASSLRTGVLNTEAFF.

The chain combines TRBV19 with TRBJ1-5; D possibly corresponds to TRBD1 (5 bases). The CDR3 has 16 amino acids. The germline gives CDR1 LNHDA, CDR2 SQIVND (reference sequence). V was trimmed by 1 base and J by 4 bases, leaving 14 bases between them. CDR3 loop: CASSIVGQWGNQPQHF. DNA for the CDR3: TGTGCCAGTAGTATAGTGGGGCAATGGGGTAATCAGCCCCAGCATTTT. The whole variable domain, filled in from reference TRBV19 and TRBJ1-5, reads DGGITQSPKYLFRKEGQNVTLSCEQNLNHDAMYWYRQDPGQGLRLIYYSQIVNDFQKGDIAEGYSVSREKKESFPLTVTSAQKNPTAFYLCASSIVGQWGNQPQHFGDGTRLSIL.

The chain joins TRBV6-5 to TRBJ1-1; D is possibly TRBD1 (6 bases). Trimming took off 6 bases at V and 5 bases at J, with 13 bases between the two ends. The germline CDR1 and CDR2 sequences are MNHEY and SVGAGI. The CDR3 sequence is 13 residues long. CDR3 nucleotides: TGTGCCAGCAGCCGTGTGGGACAAACTGAAGCTTTCTTT. It encodes CASSRVGQTEAFF.

V is TRBV7-3 and J is TRBJ1-1, with D uncertain. Between the trimmed V and J ends, which lost 1 base and 0 bases, there was a span of 12 bases. CDR3 length equals 16 residues. Germline CDR1 reads SGHTA; CDR2 reads FQGTGA. This CDR3 is CASSLIGRSLNTEAFF. For the CDR3, the DNA is TGTGCCAGCAGCTTAATCGGCAGGTCATTGAACACTGAAGCTTTCTTT.

The genes are TRBV23-1 and TRBJ2-7; tentatively, D is TRBD1 (6 bases). TRBV23-1 is an ORF; its function is uncertain. V was trimmed by 0 bases and J by 5 bases, leaving 14 bases between them. This CDR3 is built from 15 residues. The CDR3 here is CASSQSFTGNHEQYF. The CDR3 DNA reads as TGCGCCAGCAGTCAATCGTTCACAGGGAACCACGAGCAGTACTTC.

The chain couples TRBV7-3 to TRBJ2-3, with 8 bases fitting TRBD2. Per the germline V gene, CDR1 is SGHTA and CDR2 is FQGTGA. V shed 5 bases and J 1 base; nucleotides not matched to a gene: 8. CDR3 length: 16 residues. CDR3 bases: TGTGCCAGCAGCCGTGGACTAGCCCTCGGCACAGATACGCAGTATTTT. This translates into CASSRGLALGTDTQYF.

The chain uses TRBV28 and TRBJ2-4; D is perhaps TRBD2 (6 bases). V lost 5 bases to trimming and J lost 9 bases, with 11 bases between them. This CDR3 has 12 amino acids. Germline-derived CDR1 and CDR2 are MDHEN and SYDVKM. The CDR3 protein is CASSTLGGIQYF. The CDR3 DNA is TGTGCCAGCAGTACGCTGGGGGGCATTCAGTACTTC.

CDR3 DNA sequence: TGTGCCGCAGGGAACCCGAACACTGAAGCTTTCTTT. Its translation is CAAGNPNTEAFF. The chain combines TRBV28 with TRBJ1-1; tentatively, D is TRBD1 (5 bases). V dropped 11 bases and J dropped 1 base, with 11 bases sitting between them. The CDR3 runs 12 residues. From germline, CDR1 is MDHEN and CDR2 SYDVKM. Using reference TRBV28 and TRBJ1-1 for the parts outside the CDR3, the full variable domain is DVKVTQSSRYLVKRTGEKVFLECVQDMDHENMFWYRQDPGLGLRLIYFSYDVKMKEKGDIPEGYSVSREKKERFSLILESASTNQTSMYLCAAGNPNTEAFFGQGTRLTVV.